The clone carrying this TCR beta chain was seen many times. TCRdb analysed the RT-PCR reads with MiXCR anew, one entry per CDR3 protein. The data show around 700,000 distinct CDR3 sequences, with 11% to 15% seen just once and roughly 3.9% held by the top ten. The CDR3 runs to 11 residues. Germline V gene data show CDR1 as SGHDT and CDR2 as YYEEEE. V lost 7 bases to trimming and J lost 4 bases, with 7 bases between them. The source material was memory CD4+ T cells from blood. This receptor was identified in a female donor in good health, serving as a healthy control. The chain has TRBV5-6 and TRBJ2-3; possible D gene TRBD1, 5 bases. The CDR3 bases are TGTGCCAGCGGCAGGGCAGATACGCAGTATTTT. It is translated as CASGRADTQYF.